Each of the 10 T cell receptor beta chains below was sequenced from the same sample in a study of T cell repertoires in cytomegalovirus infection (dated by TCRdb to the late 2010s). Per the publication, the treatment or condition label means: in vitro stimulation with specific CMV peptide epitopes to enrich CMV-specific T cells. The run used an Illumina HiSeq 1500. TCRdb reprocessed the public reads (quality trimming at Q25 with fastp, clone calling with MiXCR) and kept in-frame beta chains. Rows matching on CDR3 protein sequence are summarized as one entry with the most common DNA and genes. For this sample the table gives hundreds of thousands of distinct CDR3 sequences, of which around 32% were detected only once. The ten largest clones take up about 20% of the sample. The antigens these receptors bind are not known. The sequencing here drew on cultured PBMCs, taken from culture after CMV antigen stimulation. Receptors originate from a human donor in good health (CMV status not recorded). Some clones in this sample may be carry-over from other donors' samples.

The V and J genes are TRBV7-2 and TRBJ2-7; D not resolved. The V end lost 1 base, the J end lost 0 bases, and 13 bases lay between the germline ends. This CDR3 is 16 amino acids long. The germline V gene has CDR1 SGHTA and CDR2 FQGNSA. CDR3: CASSLVAGQISYEQYF. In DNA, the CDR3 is TGTGCCAGCAGCTTAGTTGCAGGCCAGATCTCCTACGAGCAGTACTTC.

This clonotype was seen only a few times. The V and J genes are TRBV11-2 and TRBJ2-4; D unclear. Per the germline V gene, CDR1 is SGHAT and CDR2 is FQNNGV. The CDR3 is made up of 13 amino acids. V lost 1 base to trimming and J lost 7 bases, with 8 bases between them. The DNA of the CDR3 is TGTGCCAGCAGCTTAGGCCTTACCAACATTCAGTACTTC. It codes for CASSLGLTNIQYF.

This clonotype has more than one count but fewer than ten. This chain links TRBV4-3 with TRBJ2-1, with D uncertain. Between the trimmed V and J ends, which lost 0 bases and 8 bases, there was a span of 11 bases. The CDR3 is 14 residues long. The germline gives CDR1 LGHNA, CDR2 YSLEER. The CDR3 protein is CASSQDITADEQFF. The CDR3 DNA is TGCGCCAGCAGCCAAGATATAACGGCGGATGAGCAGTTCTTC.

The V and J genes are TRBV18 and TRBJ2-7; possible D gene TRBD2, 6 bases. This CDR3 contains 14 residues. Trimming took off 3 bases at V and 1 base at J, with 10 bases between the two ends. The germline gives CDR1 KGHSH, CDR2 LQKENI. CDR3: CASSPLAKSYEQYF. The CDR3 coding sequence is TGTGCCAGCTCACCCCTAGCGAAGTCCTACGAGCAGTACTTC. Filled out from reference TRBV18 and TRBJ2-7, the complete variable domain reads NAGVMQNPRHLVRRRGQEARLRCSPMKGHSHVYWYRQLPEEGLKFMVYLQKENIIDESGMPKERFSAEFPKEGPSILRIQQVVRGDSAAYFCASSPLAKSYEQYFGPGTRLTVT.

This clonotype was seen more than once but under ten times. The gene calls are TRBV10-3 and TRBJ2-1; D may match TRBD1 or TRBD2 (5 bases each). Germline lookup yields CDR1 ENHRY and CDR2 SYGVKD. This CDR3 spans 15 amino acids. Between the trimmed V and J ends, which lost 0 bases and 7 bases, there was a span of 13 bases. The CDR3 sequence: CAISESERTRNEQFF. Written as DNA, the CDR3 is TGTGCCATCAGTGAGTCGGAGCGGACACGGAATGAGCAGTTCTTC.

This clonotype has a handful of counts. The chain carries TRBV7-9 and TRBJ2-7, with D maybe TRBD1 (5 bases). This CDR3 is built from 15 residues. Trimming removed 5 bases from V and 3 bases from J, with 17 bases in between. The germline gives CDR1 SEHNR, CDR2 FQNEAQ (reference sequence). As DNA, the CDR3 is TGTGCCAGCAGCGCCCAGGGTGGGATCGGCTACGAGCAGTACTTC. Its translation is CASSAQGGIGYEQYF. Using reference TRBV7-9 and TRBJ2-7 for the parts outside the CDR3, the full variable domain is DTGVSQNPRHKITKRGQNVTFRCDPISEHNRLYWYRQTLGQGPEFLTYFQNEAQLEKSRLLSDRFSAERPKGSFSTLEIQRTEQGDSAMYLCASSAQGGIGYEQYFGPGTRLTVT.

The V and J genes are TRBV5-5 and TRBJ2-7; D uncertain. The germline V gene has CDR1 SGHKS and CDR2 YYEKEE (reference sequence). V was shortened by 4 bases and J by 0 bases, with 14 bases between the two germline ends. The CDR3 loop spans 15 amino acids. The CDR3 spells CASSRHSGGSYEQYF. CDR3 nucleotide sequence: TGTGCCAGCAGCCGGCACTCCGGCGGCTCCTACGAGCAGTACTTC.

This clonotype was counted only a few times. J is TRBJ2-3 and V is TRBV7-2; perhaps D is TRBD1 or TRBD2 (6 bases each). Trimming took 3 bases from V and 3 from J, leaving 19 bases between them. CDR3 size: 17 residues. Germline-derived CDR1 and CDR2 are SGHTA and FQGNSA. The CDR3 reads CASSFLQGRLSTDTQYF. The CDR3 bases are TGTGCCAGCAGCTTTCTTCAGGGGAGGCTTTCTACAGATACGCAGTATTTT. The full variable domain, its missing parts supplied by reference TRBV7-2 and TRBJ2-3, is GAGVSQSPSNKVTEKGKDVELRCDPISGHTALYWYRQSLGQGLEFLIYFQGNSAPDKSGLPSDRFSAERTGGSVSTLTIQRTQQEDSAVYLCASSFLQGRLSTDTQYFGPGTRLTVL.

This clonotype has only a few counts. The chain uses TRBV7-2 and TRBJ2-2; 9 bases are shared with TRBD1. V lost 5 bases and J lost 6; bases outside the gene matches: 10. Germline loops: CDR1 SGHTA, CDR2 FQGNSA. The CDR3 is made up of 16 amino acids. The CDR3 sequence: CASSKWGQGSAGELFF. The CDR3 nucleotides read TGTGCCAGCAGCAAATGGGGACAGGGTTCGGCCGGGGAGCTGTTTTTT.

CDR3 nucleotides: TGTGCCAGCAGCAGGGATGGGGGAACGCAGTATTTT. Translation gives CASSRDGGTQYF. V and J are TRBV11-2 and TRBJ2-3; tentatively, D is TRBD1 or TRBD2 (5 bases each). The germline V gene encodes CDR1 SGHAT and CDR2 FQNNGV. This CDR3 is 12 amino acids long. Trimming took off 5 bases at V and 9 bases at J, with 12 bases between the two ends.